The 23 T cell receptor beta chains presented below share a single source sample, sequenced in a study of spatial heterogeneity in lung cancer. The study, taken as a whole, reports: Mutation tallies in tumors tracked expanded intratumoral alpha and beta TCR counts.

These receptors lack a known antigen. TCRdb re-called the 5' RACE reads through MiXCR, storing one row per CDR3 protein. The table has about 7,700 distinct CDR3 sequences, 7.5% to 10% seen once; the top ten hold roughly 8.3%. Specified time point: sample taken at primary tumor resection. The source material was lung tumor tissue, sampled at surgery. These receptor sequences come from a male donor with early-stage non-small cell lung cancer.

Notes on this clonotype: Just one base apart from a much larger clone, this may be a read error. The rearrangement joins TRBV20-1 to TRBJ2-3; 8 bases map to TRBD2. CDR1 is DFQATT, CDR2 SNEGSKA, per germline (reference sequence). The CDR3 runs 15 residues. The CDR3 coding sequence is TGCAGTCCTAGTTTCCCCGGACTAGCAGGCGATACGCAGTATTTT. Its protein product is CSPSFPGLAGDTQYF.

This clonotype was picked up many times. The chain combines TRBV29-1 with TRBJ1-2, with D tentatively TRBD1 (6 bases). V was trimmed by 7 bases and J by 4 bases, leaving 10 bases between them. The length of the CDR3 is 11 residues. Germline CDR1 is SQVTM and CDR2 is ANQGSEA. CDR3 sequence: CSARTAYGYTF. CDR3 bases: TGCAGCGCTAGGACAGCCTATGGCTACACCTTC.

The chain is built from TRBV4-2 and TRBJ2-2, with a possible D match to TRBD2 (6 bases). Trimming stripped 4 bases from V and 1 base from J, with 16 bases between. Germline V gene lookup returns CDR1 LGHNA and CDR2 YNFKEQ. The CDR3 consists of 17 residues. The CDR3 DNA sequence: TGTGCCAGCAGCCCCCTTTTGGTGGGAGGGAACACCGGGGAGCTGTTTTTT. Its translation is CASSPLLVGGNTGELFF.

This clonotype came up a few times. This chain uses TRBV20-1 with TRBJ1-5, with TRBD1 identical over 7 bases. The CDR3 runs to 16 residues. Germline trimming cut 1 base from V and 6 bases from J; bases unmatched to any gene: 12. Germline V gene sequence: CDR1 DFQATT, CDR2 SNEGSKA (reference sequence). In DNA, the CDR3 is TGCAGTGCTAGAGCTTGGGGACAGCTAGAGGGTCAGCCCCAGCATTTT. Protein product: CSARAWGQLEGQPQHF.

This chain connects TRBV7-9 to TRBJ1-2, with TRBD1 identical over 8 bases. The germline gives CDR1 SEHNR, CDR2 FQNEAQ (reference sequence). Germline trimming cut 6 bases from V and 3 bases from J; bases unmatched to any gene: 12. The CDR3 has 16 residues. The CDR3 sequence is CASSSWTGTGYYGYTF. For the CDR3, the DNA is TGTGCCAGCAGTTCCTGGACAGGGACGGGATACTATGGCTACACCTTC.

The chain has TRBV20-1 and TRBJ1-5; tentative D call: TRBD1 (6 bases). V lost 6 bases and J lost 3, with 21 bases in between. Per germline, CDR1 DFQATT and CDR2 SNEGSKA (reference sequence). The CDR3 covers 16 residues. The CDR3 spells CSATNGGGAANQPQHF. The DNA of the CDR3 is TGCAGTGCCACAAACGGGGGGGGCGCAGCCAATCAGCCCCAGCATTTT.

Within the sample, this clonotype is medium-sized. In nucleotides, the CDR3 is TGTGCCAGCAGCTTAGAGGGTGGTAGGACTGAAGCTTTCTTT. Residues: CASSLEGGRTEAFF. The chain employs TRBV11-2 and TRBJ1-1; D uncertain. Germline V gene data show CDR1 as SGHAT and CDR2 as FQNNGV. Trimming removed 0 bases at V and 5 bases at J, with 10 bases between. The CDR3 covers 14 residues.

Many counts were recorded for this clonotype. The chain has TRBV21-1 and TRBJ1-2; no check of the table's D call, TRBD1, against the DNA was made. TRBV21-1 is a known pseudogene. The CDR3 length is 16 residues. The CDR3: CASSKVCAGRNYGYTF. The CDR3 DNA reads TGTGCCAGCAGCAAAGTCTGCGCGGGGCGTAACTATGGCTACACCTTC.

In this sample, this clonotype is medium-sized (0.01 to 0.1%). CDR3 in DNA: TGCAGCAATACCCGGACATTCAACTCCTACAATGAGCAGTTCTTC. Translation: CSNTRTFNSYNEQFF. The chain is built from TRBV29-1 and TRBJ2-1; D perhaps matches TRBD1 (5 bases). V was trimmed by 8 bases and J by 0 bases, leaving 17 bases between them. There are 15 residues in the CDR3. Germline CDR1 SQVTM, CDR2 ANQGSEA.

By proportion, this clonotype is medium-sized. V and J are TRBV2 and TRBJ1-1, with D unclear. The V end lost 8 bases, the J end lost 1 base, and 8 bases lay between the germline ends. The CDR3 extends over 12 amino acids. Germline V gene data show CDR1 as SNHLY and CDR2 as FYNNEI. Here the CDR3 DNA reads TGTGCCAGCGGGGTTTGGAACACTGAAGCTTTCTTT. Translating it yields CASGVWNTEAFF.

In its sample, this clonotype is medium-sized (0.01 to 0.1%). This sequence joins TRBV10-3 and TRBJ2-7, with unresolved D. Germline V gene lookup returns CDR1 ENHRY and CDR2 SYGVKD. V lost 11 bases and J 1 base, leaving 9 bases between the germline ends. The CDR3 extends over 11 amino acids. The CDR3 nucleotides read TGTGCCGCCGCTGGGTCCTACGAGCAGTACTTC. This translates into CAAAGSYEQYF.

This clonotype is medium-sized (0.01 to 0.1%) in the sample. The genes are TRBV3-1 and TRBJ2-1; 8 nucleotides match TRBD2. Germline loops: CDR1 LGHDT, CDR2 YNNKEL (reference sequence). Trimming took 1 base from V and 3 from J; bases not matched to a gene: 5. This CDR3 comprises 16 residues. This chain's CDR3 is CASSQGSGSVYNEQFF. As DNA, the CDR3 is TGTGCCAGCAGCCAAGGGAGCGGGAGTGTCTACAATGAGCAGTTCTTC.

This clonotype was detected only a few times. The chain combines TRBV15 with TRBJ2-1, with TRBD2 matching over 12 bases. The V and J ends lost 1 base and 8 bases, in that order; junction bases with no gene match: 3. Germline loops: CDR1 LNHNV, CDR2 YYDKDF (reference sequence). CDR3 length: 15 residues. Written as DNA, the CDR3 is TGTGCCACCAGCAGAGCTAGCGGGAGGGTTGATGAGCAGTTCTTC. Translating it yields CATSRASGRVDEQFF.

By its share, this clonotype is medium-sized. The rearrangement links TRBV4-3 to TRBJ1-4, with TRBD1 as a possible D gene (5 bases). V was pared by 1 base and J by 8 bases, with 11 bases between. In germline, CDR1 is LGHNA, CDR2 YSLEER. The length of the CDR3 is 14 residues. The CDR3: CASSQGGSGEKLFF. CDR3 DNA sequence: TGCGCCAGCAGCCAAGGGGGCTCGGGAGAAAAACTGTTTTTT.

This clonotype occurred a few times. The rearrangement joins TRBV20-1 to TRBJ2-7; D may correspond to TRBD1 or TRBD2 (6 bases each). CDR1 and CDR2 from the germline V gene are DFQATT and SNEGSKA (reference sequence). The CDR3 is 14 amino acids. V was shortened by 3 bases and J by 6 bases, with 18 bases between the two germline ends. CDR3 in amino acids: CSARPATGGGEQYF. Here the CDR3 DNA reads TGCAGTGCTAGGCCCGCGACAGGAGGGGGCGAGCAGTACTTC.

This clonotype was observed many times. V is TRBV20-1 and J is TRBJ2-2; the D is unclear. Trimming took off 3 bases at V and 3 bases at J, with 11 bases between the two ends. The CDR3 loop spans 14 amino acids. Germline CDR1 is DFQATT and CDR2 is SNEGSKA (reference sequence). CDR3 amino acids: CSARKQADTGELFF. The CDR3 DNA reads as TGCAGTGCTAGGAAGCAGGCGGACACCGGGGAGCTGTTTTTT.

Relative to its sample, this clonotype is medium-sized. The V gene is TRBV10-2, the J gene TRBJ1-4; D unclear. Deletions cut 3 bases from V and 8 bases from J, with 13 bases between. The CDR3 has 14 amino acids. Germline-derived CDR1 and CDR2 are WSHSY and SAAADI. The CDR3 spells CASSDANLVEKLFF. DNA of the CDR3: TGCGCCAGCAGTGACGCGAATTTGGTAGAAAAACTGTTTTTT.

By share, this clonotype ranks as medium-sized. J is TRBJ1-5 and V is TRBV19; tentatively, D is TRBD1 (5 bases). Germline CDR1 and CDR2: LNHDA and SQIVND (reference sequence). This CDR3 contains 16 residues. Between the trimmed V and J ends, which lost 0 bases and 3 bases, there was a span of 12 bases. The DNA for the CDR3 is TGTGCCAGTAGTATAGAGGGGCACAGTTCCAATCAGCCCCAGCATTTT. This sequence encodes CASSIEGHSSNQPQHF.

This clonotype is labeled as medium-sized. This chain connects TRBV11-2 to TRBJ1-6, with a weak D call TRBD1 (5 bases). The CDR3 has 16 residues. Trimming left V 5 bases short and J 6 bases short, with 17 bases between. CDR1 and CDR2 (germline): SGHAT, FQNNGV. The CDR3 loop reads CASSPATGTVNSPLHF. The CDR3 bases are TGTGCCAGCAGCCCTGCGACCGGGACCGTTAATTCACCCCTCCACTTT.

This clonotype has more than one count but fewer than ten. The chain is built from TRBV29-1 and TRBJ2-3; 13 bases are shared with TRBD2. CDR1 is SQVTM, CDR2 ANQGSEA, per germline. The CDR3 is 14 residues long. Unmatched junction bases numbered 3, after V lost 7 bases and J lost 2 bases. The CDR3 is CSGTSGGVTDTQYF. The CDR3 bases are TGCAGCGGTACTAGCGGGGGGGTCACAGATACGCAGTATTTT.

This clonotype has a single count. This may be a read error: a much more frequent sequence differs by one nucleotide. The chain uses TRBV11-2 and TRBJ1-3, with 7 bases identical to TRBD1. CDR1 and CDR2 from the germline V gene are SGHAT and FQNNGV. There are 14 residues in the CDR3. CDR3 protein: CVSSIGQVGNTIYF. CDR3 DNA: TGTGTCAGCAGCATAGGACAGGTTGGAAACACCATATATTTT.

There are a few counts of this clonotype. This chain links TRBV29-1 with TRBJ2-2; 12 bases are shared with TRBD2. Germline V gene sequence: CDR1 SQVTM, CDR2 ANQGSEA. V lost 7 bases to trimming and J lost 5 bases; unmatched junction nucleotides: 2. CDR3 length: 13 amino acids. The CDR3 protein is CSGGTSGTGELFF. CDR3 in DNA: TGCAGCGGGGGGACTAGCGGGACCGGGGAGCTGTTTTTT.

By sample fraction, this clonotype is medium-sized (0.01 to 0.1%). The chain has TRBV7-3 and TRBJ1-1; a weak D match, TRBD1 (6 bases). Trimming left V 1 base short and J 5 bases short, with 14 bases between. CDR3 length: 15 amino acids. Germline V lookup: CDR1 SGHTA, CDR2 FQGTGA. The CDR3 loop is CASSLKAGAHTEAFF. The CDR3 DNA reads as TGTGCCAGCAGCTTAAAAGCGGGGGCGCATACTGAAGCTTTCTTT.